Sequencing of this T cell receptor beta chain was carried out in a study of blood T cell repertoires in COVID-19. Whole-study context: Whether acute or convalescent, the COVID-19 samples came from the United States, Italy and Spain.

Data came from immunoSEQ multiplex PCR; TCRdb stores just in-frame clones and leaves some out. The sample holds some 94,000 clones, around three quarters seen once. The ends were cut back, 5 bases at V and 2 bases at J, with 10 bases in the middle. The CDR3 sequence is 14 residues long. Germline V gives CDR1 KGHSH, CDR2 LQKENI. Material: peripheral blood. This chain connects TRBV18 to TRBJ1-5; D uncertain. This clonotype originated in a woman in her sixties or seventies in a cohort sampled during active or convalescent COVID-19. CDR3 sequence: CASSLLEGNQPQHF. CDR3 DNA sequence: TGTGCCAGCTCATTATTAGAGGGCAATCAGCCCCAGCATTTT.